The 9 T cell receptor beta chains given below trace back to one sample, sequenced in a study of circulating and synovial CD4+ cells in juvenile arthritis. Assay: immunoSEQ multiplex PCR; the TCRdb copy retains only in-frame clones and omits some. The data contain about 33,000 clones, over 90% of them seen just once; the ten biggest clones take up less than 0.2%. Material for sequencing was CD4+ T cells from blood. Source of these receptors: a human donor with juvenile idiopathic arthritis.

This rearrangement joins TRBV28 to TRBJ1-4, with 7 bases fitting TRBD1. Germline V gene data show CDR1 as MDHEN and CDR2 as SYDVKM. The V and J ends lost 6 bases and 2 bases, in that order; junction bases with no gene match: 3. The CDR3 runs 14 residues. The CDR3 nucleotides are TGTGCCAGCAGCCTGACAGGGACTAATGAAAAACTGTTTTTT. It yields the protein CASSLTGTNEKLFF. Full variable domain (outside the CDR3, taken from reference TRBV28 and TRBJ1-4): DVKVTQSSRYLVKRTGEKVFLECVQDMDHENMFWYRQDPGLGLRLIYFSYDVKMKEKGDIPEGYSVSREKKERFSLILESASTNQTSMYLCASSLTGTNEKLFFGSGTQLSVL.

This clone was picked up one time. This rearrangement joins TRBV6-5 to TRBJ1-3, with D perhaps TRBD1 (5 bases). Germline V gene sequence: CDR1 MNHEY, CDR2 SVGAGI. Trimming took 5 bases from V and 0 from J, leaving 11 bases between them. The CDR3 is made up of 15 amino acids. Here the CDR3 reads CASSQQVHSGNTIYF. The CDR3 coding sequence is TGTGCCAGCAGTCAACAGGTTCACTCTGGAAACACCATATATTTT.

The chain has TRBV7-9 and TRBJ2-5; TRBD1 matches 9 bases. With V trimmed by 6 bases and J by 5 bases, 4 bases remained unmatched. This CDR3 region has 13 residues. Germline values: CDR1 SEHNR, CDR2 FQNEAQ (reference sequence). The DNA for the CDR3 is TGTGCCAGCAGACTACAGGGGGCGGAGACCCAGTACTTC. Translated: CASRLQGAETQYF. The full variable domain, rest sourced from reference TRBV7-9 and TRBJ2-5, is DTGVSQNPRHKITKRGQNVTFRCDPISEHNRLYWYRQTLGQGPEFLTYFQNEAQLEKSRLLSDRFSAERPKGSFSTLEIQRTEQGDSAMYLCASRLQGAETQYFGPGTRLLVL.

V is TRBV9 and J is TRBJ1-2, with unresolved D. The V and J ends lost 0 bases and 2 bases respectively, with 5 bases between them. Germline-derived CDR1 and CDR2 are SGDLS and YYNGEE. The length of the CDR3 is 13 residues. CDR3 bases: TGTGCCAGCAGCGTAGACAGAAACTATGGCTACACCTTC. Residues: CASSVDRNYGYTF.

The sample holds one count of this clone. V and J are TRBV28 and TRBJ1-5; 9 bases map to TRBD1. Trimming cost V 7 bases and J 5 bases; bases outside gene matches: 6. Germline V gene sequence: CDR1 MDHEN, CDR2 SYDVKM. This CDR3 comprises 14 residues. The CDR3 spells CASNAGTGYQPQHF. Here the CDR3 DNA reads TGTGCCAGCAACGCCGGGACAGGGTATCAGCCCCAGCATTTT.

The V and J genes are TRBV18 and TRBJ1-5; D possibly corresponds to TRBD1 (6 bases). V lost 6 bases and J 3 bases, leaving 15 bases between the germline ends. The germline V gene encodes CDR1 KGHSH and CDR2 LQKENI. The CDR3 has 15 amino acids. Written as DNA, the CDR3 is TGTGCCAGCTCGGGGGCGGACAGTCCCAATCAGCCCCAGCATTTT. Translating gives CASSGADSPNQPQHF.

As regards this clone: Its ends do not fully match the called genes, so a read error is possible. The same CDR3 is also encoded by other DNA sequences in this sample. The CDR3 is CASSFPQVNSPLHF. For the CDR3, the DNA is TGTGCCAGCAGTTTTCCACAGGTCAATTCCCCCCTCCACTTT. The chain is built from TRBV27 and TRBJ1-6, with D perhaps matching TRBD1 (5 bases). The length of the CDR3 is 14 residues. The germline CDR1 and CDR2 sequences are MNHEY and SMNVEV (reference sequence).

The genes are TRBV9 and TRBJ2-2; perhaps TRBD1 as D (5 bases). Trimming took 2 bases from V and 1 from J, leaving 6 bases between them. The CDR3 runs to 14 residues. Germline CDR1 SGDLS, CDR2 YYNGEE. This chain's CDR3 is CASSVQGNTGELFF. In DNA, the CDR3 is TGTGCCAGCAGCGTTCAGGGGAACACCGGGGAGCTGTTTTTT.

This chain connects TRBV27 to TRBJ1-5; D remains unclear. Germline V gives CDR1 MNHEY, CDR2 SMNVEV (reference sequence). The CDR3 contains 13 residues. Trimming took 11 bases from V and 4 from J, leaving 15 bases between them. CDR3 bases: TGTGCCTCAGGCCGGAGCGGGAATCAGCCCCAGCATTTT. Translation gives CASGRSGNQPQHF.